This T cell receptor beta chain originates from a study of blood T cell repertoires in COVID-19. At the level of the study: Some COVID-19 samples were acute and others convalescent; all came from the United States, Italy and Spain. PBMCs, B-cell-depleted T cells, or T cells were the source of the cDNA or gDNA that made up the material.

Germline trimming cut 4 bases from V and 3 bases from J; bases unmatched to any gene: 8. Looked up from germline, CDR1 is LGHDT and CDR2 is YNNKEL (reference sequence). The CDR3 has 15 amino acids. In the source study's methods: The assay estimated nucleated cells by amplifying reference gene primers. The data were produced by immunoSEQ multiplex PCR, yet TCRdb's version contains in-frame clones alone and is incomplete. From that table come the V and J calls and clone size; the DNA was used to work out D and trimming. Seen here are about 200,000 clones, approximately 82% observed once, and the top ten hold approximately 12%.

The sequence was collected from a woman aged 40 to 50 with acute or convalescent COVID-19. The source material was peripheral blood. This rearrangement joins TRBV3-1 (or the pseudogene TRBV3-2) to TRBJ2-7; 8 positions agree with TRBD1. CDR3 DNA sequence: TGTGCCAGCAGCCGCAAGATCGGGACAGGCTACGAGCAGTACTTC. This codes for CASSRKIGTGYEQYF.